The 31 T cell receptor beta chains reported below all come from one sample, sequenced in a study of Ad26.COV2.S vaccination and SARS-CoV-2 variants. Method: immunoSEQ multiplex PCR; TCRdb's copy keeps in-frame clones and lacks some. The data hold some 520,000 clones, with around 88% observed a single time. Indicated treatment: about 20 received Ad26.COV2.S at low or high dose, single or two shots; about 5 received placebo; per-sample allocation not given. Sampling was done on day 63 after the first vaccine or placebo injection. This specimen consisted of peripheral blood, obtained in a trial of Ad26.COV2.S vaccine versus placebo. These receptors were obtained from a person aged 18-60 years who received the Ad26.COV2.S COVID-19 vaccine or a placebo.

This clone occurred once. This sequence joins TRBV19 and TRBJ1-1, with D perhaps TRBD1 (5 bases). CDR1 and CDR2 (germline): LNHDA, SQIVND (reference sequence). V was shortened by 5 bases and J by 0 bases, with 10 bases between the two germline ends. The CDR3 is made up of 14 amino acids. The CDR3 spells CASSPGTLNTEAFF. DNA for the CDR3: TGTGCCAGTAGTCCGGGGACCCTGAACACTGAAGCTTTCTTT.

The V and J genes are TRBV5-8 and TRBJ2-6; 9 nucleotides line up with TRBD1. V lost 4 bases and J lost 1; bases outside the gene matches: 12. This CDR3 has 19 residues. In germline, CDR1 is SGHTS, CDR2 YDEGEE. The CDR3 here is CASSPGVGTGRSGANVLTF. CDR3 DNA: TGTGCCAGCAGCCCAGGGGTCGGGACAGGGCGTTCTGGGGCCAACGTCCTGACTTTC.

The chain carries TRBV6-5 and TRBJ1-1, with TRBD1 identical over 11 bases. The CDR3 length is 13 residues. With V trimmed by 0 bases and J by 14 bases, 5 bases remained unmatched. CDR1 and CDR2 from the germline V gene are MNHEY and SVGAGI. CDR3: CASSYSTGQGVFF. For the CDR3, the DNA is TGTGCCAGCAGTTACTCGACGGGACAGGGGGTATTCTTT.

The chain links TRBV5-1 to TRBJ2-5; D is possibly TRBD2 (6 bases). The V end lost 0 bases, the J end lost 4 bases, and 16 bases lay between the germline ends. This CDR3 is 16 amino acids long. Germline CDR1 SGHRS, CDR2 YFSETQ. This CDR3 is CASSLDGGVGRETQYF. CDR3 nucleotide sequence: TGCGCCAGCAGCTTGGACGGGGGAGTTGGTCGAGAGACCCAGTACTTC.

CDR3 residues: CASSFDWDYRETGSYNEQFF. DNA for the CDR3: TGTGCCAGCAGCTTTGATTGGGACTACCGGGAAACGGGCTCCTACAATGAGCAGTTCTTC. The genes are TRBV12-1 and TRBJ2-1; the D segment call TRBD2 is taken from the table without a DNA check. TRBV12-1 is tagged as a pseudogene. The CDR3 loop spans 20 amino acids.

As DNA, the CDR3 is TGTGCCAGTAAAGAAGGGGGAACTAGCAATCAGCCCCAGCATTTT. This sequence encodes CASKEGGTSNQPQHF. The chain carries TRBV19 and TRBJ1-5; D perhaps matches TRBD1 (6 bases). Trimming stripped 7 bases from V and 0 bases from J, with 13 bases between. Germline loops: CDR1 LNHDA, CDR2 SQIVND (reference sequence). The CDR3 totals 15 residues.

The chain has TRBV9 and TRBJ2-7; the match to TRBD2 covers 7 bases. The CDR3 runs to 16 residues. V lost 3 bases to trimming and J lost 2 bases; unmatched junction nucleotides: 11. Germline V CDR1 and CDR2: SGDLS, YYNGEE. The CDR3 region is CASSEGPGGLAYEQYF. CDR3 nucleotides: TGTGCCAGCAGCGAGGGGCCCGGTGGACTAGCCTACGAGCAGTACTTC.

The V and J genes are TRBV7-2 and TRBJ2-5, with 7 bases identical to TRBD1. In germline, CDR1 is SGHTA, CDR2 FQGNSA. The J segment lost 0 bases and the V segment lost 7 bases, leaving 5 bases of the junction unmatched. This CDR3 is 14 amino acids long. CDR3 sequence: CASTLQGYQETQYF. In nucleotides, the CDR3 is TGTGCCAGCACCCTACAGGGGTACCAAGAGACCCAGTACTTC.

The table lists this clone with a count of one. The chain links TRBV29-1 to TRBJ1-4; D gene ambiguous. Trimming took 0 bases from V and 0 from J, leaving 11 bases between them. The CDR3 loop spans 16 amino acids. Looked up from germline, CDR1 is SQVTM and CDR2 is ANQGSEA. In DNA, the CDR3 is TGCAGCGTTGAAGATTGGCGGTTTGCAACTAATGAAAAACTGTTTTTT. Its protein product is CSVEDWRFATNEKLFF. Using reference TRBV29-1 and TRBJ1-4 for the parts outside the CDR3, the full variable domain is SAVISQKPSRDICQRGTSLTIQCQVDSQVTMMFWYRQQPGQSLTLIATANQGSEATYESGFVIDKFPISRPNLTFSTLTVSNMSPEDSSIYLCSVEDWRFATNEKLFFGSGTQLSVL.

The chain carries TRBV2 and TRBJ1-6; D not certain. Between the trimmed V and J ends, which lost 7 bases and 0 bases, there was a span of 13 bases. Germline loops: CDR1 SNHLY, CDR2 FYNNEI. The CDR3 extends over 16 amino acids. DNA of the CDR3: TGTGCCAGCAAAGTCCGTGGGAGCTCCTATAATTCACCCCTCCACTTT. It encodes CASKVRGSSYNSPLHF.

The chain combines TRBV7-2 with TRBJ2-1; 10 positions match TRBD1. This CDR3 region has 14 residues. Trimming took 5 bases from V and 13 from J; bases not matched to a gene: 11. Germline V CDR1 and CDR2: SGHTA, FQGNSA. The CDR3 DNA reads as TGTGCCAGCAGCCCTAAGAGGGACAGGGGAGGACAGTTCTTC. The encoded protein is CASSPKRDRGGQFF.

The V and J genes are TRBV19 and TRBJ1-2, with a weak D call TRBD1 (6 bases). There are 15 residues in the CDR3. The V end lost 4 bases, the J end lost 1 base, and 13 bases lay between the germline ends. Germline values: CDR1 LNHDA, CDR2 SQIVND (reference sequence). For the CDR3, the DNA is TGTGCCAGTAGTACCCGACAGGAACTTAACTATGGCTACACCTTC. Amino acid sequence: CASSTRQELNYGYTF. The complete variable domain, with remaining parts taken from reference TRBV19 and TRBJ1-2, reads DGGITQSPKYLFRKEGQNVTLSCEQNLNHDAMYWYRQDPGQGLRLIYYSQIVNDFQKGDIAEGYSVSREKKESFPLTVTSAQKNPTAFYLCASSTRQELNYGYTFGSGTRLTVV.

V is TRBV15 and J is TRBJ2-2; D unclear. Per the germline V gene, CDR1 is LNHNV and CDR2 is YYDKDF (reference sequence). V lost 3 bases and J lost 5, with 16 bases in between. This CDR3 is 16 amino acids long. CDR3 sequence (DNA): TGTGCCACCAGCAGGGACCAGTGGGATGTGACCGGGGAGCTGTTTTTT. It is translated as CATSRDQWDVTGELFF.

V usage is TRBV5-4 and J usage is TRBJ2-3, with a possible D match to TRBD2 (7 bases). The germline V gene encodes CDR1 SGHNT and CDR2 YYREEE (reference sequence). Trimming cost V 6 bases and J 6 bases, with 20 bases left between them. This CDR3 region has 15 residues. The CDR3 DNA reads as TGTGCCAGCAACTCGGGGGGCAGGGGTTCGGATACGCAGTATTTT. Encoded protein: CASNSGGRGSDTQYF.

This chain joins TRBV5-5 and TRBJ2-3; 12 bases are shared with TRBD2. Germline V lookup: CDR1 SGHKS, CDR2 YYEKEE (reference sequence). CDR3 length: 14 amino acids. Trimming took 1 base from V and 9 from J; bases not matched to a gene: 3. The CDR3 coding sequence is TGTGCCAGCAGCTTGCGACTAGCGGGAGACACGCAGTATTTT. Translation gives CASSLRLAGDTQYF.

V is TRBV5-6 and J is TRBJ2-3; 9 positions agree with TRBD2. This CDR3 spans 16 amino acids. J gave up 2 bases and V 0 bases, and 4 bases lay outside the gene matches. Germline lookup yields CDR1 SGHDT and CDR2 YYEEEE. CDR3 coding DNA: TGTGCCAGCAGCTTGGTAACTAGCGGGTTCACAGATACGCAGTATTTT. This encodes CASSLVTSGFTDTQYF.

V gene TRBV7-2 combines with J gene TRBJ2-5; 11 bases are a match to TRBD2. The CDR3 sequence is 17 residues long. The germline V gene has CDR1 SGHTA and CDR2 FQGNSA. V trimming: 2 bases; J trimming: 0 bases; junction bases outside the gene matches: 5. The CDR3 DNA reads as TGTGCCAGCAGCTTAAGAAGACTAGCGGGACACCAAGAGACCCAGTACTTC. Amino acid sequence: CASSLRRLAGHQETQYF.

The V and J genes are TRBV29-1 and TRBJ1-1; TRBD1 might be the D (6 bases). CDR1 is SQVTM and CDR2 is ANQGSEA in the germline V gene. The ends were cut back, 0 bases at V and 6 bases at J, with 14 bases in the middle. This CDR3 region has 14 residues. The DNA for the CDR3 is TGCAGCGTTGAAGAGGGAGGACAGTTGGCTGAAGCTTTCTTT. This codes for CSVEEGGQLAEAFF.

This clone appeared a single time. This chain uses TRBV5-4 with TRBJ2-3, with a possible D match to TRBD2 (5 bases). Germline-derived CDR1 and CDR2 are SGHNT and YYREEE (reference sequence). This CDR3 spans 16 amino acids. V was clipped by 2 bases and J by 2 bases, with 15 bases between them. CDR3 nucleotide sequence: TGTGCCAGCAGCTTAGGAGCGGACCGGCCCACAGATACGCAGTATTTT. Its translation: CASSLGADRPTDTQYF.

This rearrangement joins TRBV9 to TRBJ1-3, with 8 bases matching TRBD1. The CDR3 covers 15 residues. Germline trimming cut 0 bases from V and 4 bases from J; bases unmatched to any gene: 3. Per germline, CDR1 SGDLS and CDR2 YYNGEE. CDR3 DNA: TGTGCCAGCAGCGTAGCTCAGGGGGCCGGAAACACCATATATTTT. Its protein is CASSVAQGAGNTIYF.

This clone was seen only a few times. J is TRBJ2-1 and V is TRBV5-4; 9 positions agree with TRBD2. V lost 2 bases, J lost 6 bases, and 9 bases stayed unmatched. The CDR3 extends over 16 amino acids. In germline, CDR1 is SGHNT, CDR2 YYREEE (reference sequence). CDR3 bases: TGTGCCAGCAGCTTAGATCCGGGACTAGCTTCCAATGAGCAGTTCTTC. Translated, it gives CASSLDPGLASNEQFF.

The chain has TRBV5-1 and TRBJ2-1, with 8 bases matching TRBD2. CDR3 length: 16 amino acids. After removal of 0 bases from V and 7 bases from J, the junction contained 9 bases not matched to a gene. Germline CDR1 SGHRS, CDR2 YFSETQ. The CDR3 DNA is TGCGCCAGCAGCTTGGCCCCAAGCGGGAGTGCGAATGAGCAGTTCTTC. Its translation is CASSLAPSGSANEQFF.

The chain joins TRBV19 to TRBJ2-3; 10 bases match TRBD2. Trimming cost V 7 bases and J 6 bases; bases outside gene matches: 7. The CDR3 extends over 14 amino acids. Looked up from germline, CDR1 is LNHDA and CDR2 is SQIVND (reference sequence). The CDR3 loop reads CASIERGGRDTQYF. The DNA for the CDR3 is TGTGCCAGTATCGAGCGGGGGGGCCGGGATACGCAGTATTTT.

The chain uses TRBV7-2 and TRBJ1-2, with 12 bases lining up with TRBD1. V lost 8 bases to trimming and J lost 3 bases; unmatched junction nucleotides: 10. Germline CDR1 reads SGHTA; CDR2 reads FQGNSA. This CDR3 contains 16 residues. The CDR3 coding sequence is TGTGCCAGCCGACTCAGTGGGACAGGGGGCTACTATGGCTACACCTTC. Its translation: CASRLSGTGGYYGYTF.

The V and J genes are TRBV4-1 and TRBJ1-1, with D tentatively TRBD1 (6 bases). Germline V gives CDR1 MGHRA, CDR2 YSYEKL. Trimming removed 1 base at V and 0 bases at J, with 15 bases between. The CDR3 consists of 17 residues. CDR3 DNA sequence: TGCGCCAGCAGCCAAGCAATAAACAGGGAACTGAACACTGAAGCTTTCTTT. Amino acid sequence: CASSQAINRELNTEAFF.

This chain joins TRBV7-3 and TRBJ1-2; 8 positions agree with TRBD1. Trimming took 5 bases from V and 8 from J; bases not matched to a gene: 13. The CDR3 is 15 amino acids. From germline, CDR1 is SGHTA and CDR2 FQGTGA. CDR3 in amino acids: CASSPGQGSPLGYTF. In DNA, the CDR3 is TGTGCCAGCAGCCCCGGACAGGGATCGCCCCTGGGCTACACCTTC.

This rearrangement joins TRBV7-6 to TRBJ1-1, with 9 bases that match TRBD1. Losses at the gene ends were 4 bases for V and 1 base for J; bases not matched to a gene: 10. The length of the CDR3 is 17 residues. The germline V gene has CDR1 SGHVS and CDR2 FNYEAQ. CDR3 region: CASSSRPQGASNTEAFF. The CDR3 nucleotides are TGTGCCAGCAGCTCGCGCCCACAGGGGGCTTCGAACACTGAAGCTTTCTTT.

The CDR3, as DNA: TGTGCCAGCAGCCCAAATTTCGACAGGGCGGGAGGCTACACCTTC. Its translation is CASSPNFDRAGGYTF. The chain has TRBV3-1 (or the pseudogene TRBV3-2) and TRBJ1-2; TRBD1 matches 7 bases. Per germline, CDR1 LGHDT and CDR2 YNNKEL (reference sequence). J lost 8 bases, V lost 4 bases, and 13 bases had no gene match. The CDR3 sequence is 15 residues long.

The chain uses TRBV6-5 and TRBJ1-1, with D unclear. The CDR3 is 13 residues long. The V and J ends lost 5 bases and 0 bases respectively, with 7 bases between them. Germline V gene sequence: CDR1 MNHEY, CDR2 SVGAGI. CDR3 sequence (DNA): TGTGCCAGCAGTCAAAAGTTGAACACTGAAGCTTTCTTT. Its protein product is CASSQKLNTEAFF.

The rearrangement uses TRBV2 and TRBJ2-7, with D unresolved. The germline CDR1 and CDR2 sequences are SNHLY and FYNNEI. Between the trimmed V and J ends, which lost 6 bases and 4 bases, there was a span of 16 bases. The CDR3 covers 14 residues. The DNA for the CDR3 is TGTGCCAGCAGCCTCGGTGTAGCAAGTTACGAGCAGTACTTC. Translating gives CASSLGVASYEQYF.

V is TRBV28 and J is TRBJ2-1; a possible D gene is TRBD2 (5 bases). In germline, CDR1 is MDHEN, CDR2 SYDVKM. The CDR3 consists of 13 residues. V lost 5 bases to trimming and J lost 7 bases, with 12 bases between them. The CDR3 here is CASSPPSGNEQFF. The CDR3 region has the DNA TGTGCCAGCAGTCCTCCTTCGGGAAATGAGCAGTTCTTC. Full variable domain (outside the CDR3, taken from reference TRBV28 and TRBJ2-1): DVKVTQSSRYLVKRTGEKVFLECVQDMDHENMFWYRQDPGLGLRLIYFSYDVKMKEKGDIPEGYSVSREKKERFSLILESASTNQTSMYLCASSPPSGNEQFFGPGTRLTVL.